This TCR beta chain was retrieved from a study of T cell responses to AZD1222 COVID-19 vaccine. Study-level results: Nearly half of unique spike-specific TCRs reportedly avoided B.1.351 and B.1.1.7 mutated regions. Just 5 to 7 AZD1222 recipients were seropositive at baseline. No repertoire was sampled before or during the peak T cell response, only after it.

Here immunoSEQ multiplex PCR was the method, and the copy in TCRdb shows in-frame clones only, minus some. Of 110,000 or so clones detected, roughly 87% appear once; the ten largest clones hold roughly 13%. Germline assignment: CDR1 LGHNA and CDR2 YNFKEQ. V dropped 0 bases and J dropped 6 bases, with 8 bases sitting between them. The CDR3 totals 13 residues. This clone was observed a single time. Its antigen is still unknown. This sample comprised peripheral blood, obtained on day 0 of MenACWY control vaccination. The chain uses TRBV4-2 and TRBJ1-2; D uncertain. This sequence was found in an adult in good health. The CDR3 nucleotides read TGTGCCAGCAGCCAAGATATTAGGGATGGCTACACCTTC. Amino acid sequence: CASSQDIRDGYTF.